A selection of T cell receptor beta chains follows, all from one sample in a study of blood T cell repertoires in COVID-19. Assay used: immunoSEQ multiplex PCR; TCRdb lists only in-frame clones, some missing. Found here are about 380,000 clones, roughly nine tenths of them singletons; the top ten hold approximately 3.1%. What was sequenced was PBMCs or T cells enriched from blood (not recorded which). These receptors were collected from a woman aged 25 to 39 who had recovered from COVID-19. Both conserved end residues are part of each CDR3. The D gene is left open where the match is weak. Only some rows state a clone size, as once, few, many or a class for expanded clones.

D gene	clone size	V gene	J gene	CDR3 length	CDR3 protein	CDR3 DNA
TRBD1	NA	TRBV7-9	TRBJ2-5	14	CASSRTGGGETQYF	TGTGCCAGCAGCCGGACAGGGGGAGGGGAGACCCAGTACTTC
NA	NA	TRBV6-1	TRBJ2-4	14	CASSEQGPKNIQYF	TGTGCCAGCAGTGAACAGGGCCCCAAAAACATTCAGTACTTC
NA	NA	TRBV30	TRBJ1-3	12	CAWSGSGNTIYF	TGTGCCTGGAGCGGGTCTGGAAACACCATATATTTT
NA	NA	TRBV27	TRBJ2-3	13	CASRPTGTDTQYF	TGTGCCAGCAGACCGACTGGCACAGATACGCAGTATTTT
TRBD2	NA	TRBV7-9	TRBJ2-3	14	CASSLSGATDTQYF	TGTGCCAGCAGCTTAAGCGGGGCCACAGATACGCAGTATTTT
TRBD1	NA	TRBV28	TRBJ1-1	16	CASSLSNRGPNTEAFF	TGTGCCAGCAGTTTATCGAACAGGGGCCCGAACACTGAAGCTTTCTTT
TRBD2	NA	TRBV28	TRBJ2-7	15	CASSLEGLWGGEQYF	TGTGCCAGCAGTTTAGAGGGACTATGGGGGGGAGAGCAGTACTTC
NA	NA	TRBV6-5	TRBJ1-5	13	CASGARGSQPQHF	TGTGCCAGCGGGGCCCGGGGGAGTCAGCCCCAGCATTTT
TRBD1	few	TRBV29-1	TRBJ2-2	18	CSVYPGPGTGENTGELFF	TGCAGCGTCTACCCCGGGCCCGGGACAGGGGAAAACACCGGGGAGCTGTTTTTT
TRBD2	few	TRBV12-3/TRBV12-4	TRBJ2-1	13	CASSLAREDEQFF	TGTGCCAGCAGTTTAGCGCGGGAGGATGAGCAGTTCTTC
NA	NA	TRBV18	TRBJ1-5	12	CASSRGEQPQHF	TGTGCCAGCTCACGGGGGGAACAGCCCCAGCATTTT
TRBD1	once	TRBV19	TRBJ2-3	15	CASSIGTVSTDTQYF	TGTGCCAGTAGTATCGGGACAGTTAGCACAGATACGCAGTATTTT
NA	NA	TRBV6-5	TRBJ1-1	14	CASREWNMNTEAFF	TGTGCCAGCAGGGAGTGGAATATGAACACTGAAGCTTTCTTT
NA	NA	TRBV2	TRBJ1-5	16	CASRRTDGYSNQPQHF	TGTGCCAGCAGAAGAACAGACGGTTATAGCAATCAGCCCCAGCATTTT
NA	NA	TRBV29-1	TRBJ2-7	13	CSVWETHHYEQYF	TGCAGCGTCTGGGAGACCCACCACTACGAGCAGTACTTC
TRBD2	NA	TRBV28	TRBJ2-1	16	CASRKTGTSGDNEQFF	TGTGCCAGCAGAAAGACCGGGACTAGCGGGGACAATGAGCAGTTCTTC
NA	few	TRBV3-1/TRBV3-2	TRBJ2-7	14	CASSLSRVAGEQYF	TGTGCCAGCAGCCTTTCCAGGGTAGCCGGCGAGCAGTACTTC
TRBD1	NA	TRBV14	TRBJ1-2	13	CASSPGTGGGYTF	TGTGCCAGCAGCCCTGGGACAGGGGGTGGCTACACCTTC
NA	once	TRBV6-5	TRBJ2-7	13	CASSYSAVYEQYF	TGTGCCAGCAGTTACTCAGCGGTCTACGAGCAGTACTTC
NA	once	TRBV23-1	TRBJ1-3	15	CASSQYAGDGNTIYF	TGCGCCAGCAGTCAATACGCAGGGGACGGAAACACCATATATTTT
TRBD1	once	TRBV7-3	TRBJ2-1	15	CASSLLAGGSNEQFF	TGTGCCAGCAGCTTACTAGCAGGGGGTTCCAATGAGCAGTTCTTC
TRBD1	NA	TRBV15	TRBJ2-4	14	CATSVRDSKNIQYF	TGTGCCACCAGCGTTAGGGACAGCAAAAACATTCAGTACTTC
NA	NA	TRBV4-1	TRBJ2-5	15	CASSQDRAGTETQYF	TGCGCCAGCAGCCAAGATAGGGCGGGAACTGAGACCCAGTACTTC
TRBD2	NA	TRBV7-9	TRBJ2-3	15	CASSSLAASTDTQYF	TGTGCCAGCAGCTCACTAGCGGCTAGCACAGATACGCAGTATTTT
NA	NA	TRBV2	TRBJ1-5	15	CASRIQGGTNQPQHF	TGTGCCAGCAGAATTCAGGGTGGTACTAATCAGCCCCAGCATTTT
TRBD2	NA	TRBV27	TRBJ2-3	16	CASSSGTSGITDTQYF	TGTGCCAGCAGTTCGGGGACTAGCGGGATAACAGATACGCAGTATTTT